The clone carrying this T cell receptor beta chain came up a few times. This entry is derived from a study of T cells after yellow fever vaccination. TCRdb passed the 5' RACE reads through MiXCR, listing each CDR3 protein once. The sample includes under 600,000 distinct CDR3 sequences, 20% to 25% of them seen just once. CDR1 and CDR2 (germline): DFQATT, SNEGSKA (reference sequence). The CDR3 loop spans 14 amino acids. The V and J ends lost 5 bases and 2 bases respectively, with 15 bases between them. This TCR was sampled from a man aged 18-30 years who received the YFV17D yellow fever vaccine. V is TRBV20-1 and J is TRBJ1-2; D is possibly TRBD1 (5 bases). The sequences come from PBMCs, collected more than 20 days after the first yellow fever vaccination. As DNA, the CDR3 is TGCAGTGCTTTGACAGCACTCGGAAACTATGGCTACACCTTC. Protein product: CSALTALGNYGYTF.